This record concerns one T cell receptor beta chain sequence. This CDR3 is also generated by other DNA sequences in the sample. Sequencing was performed with immunoSEQ multiplex PCR; in TCRdb, only in-frame clones are kept and a portion is missing. The table lists roughly 150,000 clones, 88% of them singletons, with roughly 5.5% in the top ten. The data were taken from a study of T cell responses to AZD1222 COVID-19 vaccine. Study-wide context: Investigators merged groups given second doses at roughly 4 or roughly 12 weeks.

CDR3 length: 13 residues. Germline V gene data show CDR1 as SGHTA and CDR2 as FQGTGA. V was shortened by 0 bases and J by 2 bases, with 4 bases between the two germline ends. The source of this sequence is an adult in good health. The material was peripheral blood, obtained on day 0 of AZD1222 vaccination. The chain employs TRBV7-3 and TRBJ1-1, with D hard to call. CDR3 in DNA: TGTGCCAGCAGCTTAACAGCCAACACTGAAGCTTTCTTT. As protein: CASSLTANTEAFF. The complete variable domain, with remaining parts taken from reference TRBV7-3 and TRBJ1-1, reads GAGVSQTPSNKVTEKGKYVELRCDPISGHTALYWYRQSLGQGPEFLIYFQGTGAADDSGLPNDRFFAVRPEGSVSTLKIQRTERGDSAVYLCASSLTANTEAFFGQGTRLTVV.